This T cell receptor beta chain was identified during a study of shared clonotypes between healthy human individuals. Profiled with immunoSEQ multiplex PCR; TCRdb holds only in-frame clones, not every one. This table holds millions of clones, approximately 94% found once. The germline V gene encodes CDR1 SGHNT and CDR2 YYREEE (reference sequence). CDR3 length equals 15 residues. V lost 0 bases and J lost 7, with 17 bases in between. This receptor was taken from a man younger than 30 in good health. The V gene is TRBV5-4, the J gene TRBJ2-7; D unclear. The material sequenced was naive CD4+ T cells sorted from blood. Sample subset: CD45RA+ positively selected. For the CDR3, the DNA is TGTGCCAGCAGCTTGGGCCCTCCGACGACGGAGGAGCAGTACTTC. Translating it yields CASSLGPPTTEEQYF.